The TCR beta chain under discussion was sequenced for a study of T-cell memory formation after mild COVID-19. A few counts support this clonotype. As yet, its antigen is unknown. Regarding the study as a whole: Several responding clones turned up in pre-infection memory, indicating that cross-reactive memory may have taken part.

With constant-segment primers, 5'RACE yielded cDNA libraries of TCR alpha and TCR beta that carried sample barcodes and UMIs. TCRdb re-derived calls from the 5' RACE reads in MiXCR, one entry per CDR3 protein. In the table there are about 55,000 distinct CDR3 sequences, over 7.5% of which are singletons. Sample: PBMCs or a T cell subset sorted from them (not recorded which). The source is a man between 18 and 35 years old who had mild COVID-19 (a few samples of this study predate the infection). Cell type and time point are not known.

CDR3 DNA: TGTGCCAGCAGTACAGGGTTAGAAAAACTGTTTTTT. It is translated as CASSTGLEKLFF. The V gene is TRBV2, the J gene TRBJ1-4, with D possibly TRBD1 on 6 matching bases. V lost 5 bases, J lost 8 bases, and 9 bases lay in between. Germline CDR1 SNHLY, CDR2 FYNNEI. The CDR3 is 12 residues long.